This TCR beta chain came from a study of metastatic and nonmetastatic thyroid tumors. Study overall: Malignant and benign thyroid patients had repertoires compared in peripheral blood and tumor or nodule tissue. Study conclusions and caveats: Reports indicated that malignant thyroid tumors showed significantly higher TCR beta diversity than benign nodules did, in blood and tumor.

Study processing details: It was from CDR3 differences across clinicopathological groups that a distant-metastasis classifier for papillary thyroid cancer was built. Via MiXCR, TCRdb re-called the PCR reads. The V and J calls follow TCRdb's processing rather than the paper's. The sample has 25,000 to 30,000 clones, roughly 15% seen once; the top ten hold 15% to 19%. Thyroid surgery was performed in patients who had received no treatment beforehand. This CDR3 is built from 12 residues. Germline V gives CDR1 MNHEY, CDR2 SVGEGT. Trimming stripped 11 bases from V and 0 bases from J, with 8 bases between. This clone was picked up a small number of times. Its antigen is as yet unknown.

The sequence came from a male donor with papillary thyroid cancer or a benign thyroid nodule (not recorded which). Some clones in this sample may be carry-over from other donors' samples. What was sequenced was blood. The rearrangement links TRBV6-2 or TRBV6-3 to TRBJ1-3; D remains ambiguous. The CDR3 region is CAAIYSGNTIYF. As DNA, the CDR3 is TGTGCCGCGATTTACTCTGGAAACACCATATATTTT.